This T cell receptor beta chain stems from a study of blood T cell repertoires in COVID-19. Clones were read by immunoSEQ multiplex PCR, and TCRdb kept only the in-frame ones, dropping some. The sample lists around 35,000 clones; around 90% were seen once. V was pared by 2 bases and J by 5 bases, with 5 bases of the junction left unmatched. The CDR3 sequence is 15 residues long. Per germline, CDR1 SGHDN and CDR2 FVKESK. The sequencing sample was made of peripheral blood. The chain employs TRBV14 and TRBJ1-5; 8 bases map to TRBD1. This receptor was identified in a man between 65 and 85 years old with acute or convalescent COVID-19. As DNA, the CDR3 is TGTGCCAGCAGCCAATTCCAGGGGGCCCATCAGCCCCAGCATTTT. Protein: CASSQFQGAHQPQHF. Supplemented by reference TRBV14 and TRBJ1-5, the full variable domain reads EAGVTQFPSHSVIEKGQTVTLRCDPISGHDNLYWYRRVMGKEIKFLLHFVKESKQDESGMPNNRFLAERTGGTYSTLKVQPAELEDSGVYFCASSQFQGAHQPQHFGDGTRLSIL.